This T cell receptor (beta chain) was recovered during a study of blood T cell repertoires in COVID-19 (dated by TCRdb to 2018 to 2021). The study in broad terms: Samples from collaborators originated in the United States, Italy and Spain and spanned both the acute and convalescent phases of COVID-19. The prospective study material was composed of cDNA or gDNA derived from T cells, B-cell-depleted T cells, or PBMCs. Deeply sampled blood TCRbeta repertoires from subjects exposed to, actively infected with, or recovered from COVID-19 were included in the dataset. The repertoires were released in a freely available public database intended as a resource for research on the immune response to SARS-CoV-2. The samples were drawn from two sources: the first 160 participants of the ongoing ImmuneRACE study, and fewer than 1,500 subjects contributed by 6 global collaborators. Nearly every sample came with metadata listing a de-identified subject ID, COVID-19 status, age in years and sex. Where available, HLA class I and class II types were obtained from metadata supplied by the sample provider rather than from assay-based typing. Broad study findings and their caveats: Clinical and demographic metadata were provided uncurated, with the amount varying by source and participant.

A second Seattle source provided samples from volunteer blood donors who had recovered from COVID-19. Each collaborating institution followed its own protocols to collect whole blood in K2EDTA tubes. For TCRbeta analysis, collaborators shipped samples in one of three forms: frozen whole blood, isolated PBMCs, or DNA extracted from either of those sample types. A few counts support this clone. Its antigen remains undetermined. Base quality data are lacking; no much larger clone is found one base away. The immunoSEQ Assay, a bias-controlled multiplex PCR, was used to amplify TCRbeta CDR3 regions from genomic DNA. As for how the authors treated the data: Within the assay, amplification of reference gene primers was used to estimate how many nucleated cells each sample contained. To quantify the absolute abundance of each unique TCRbeta CDR3 rearrangement, sequence reads were collapsed and filtered. Productive Simpson clonality was computed per sample as the square root of Simpson's diversity index over productive rearrangements. TCRdb provides this immuneACCESS table in a form limited to in-frame rearrangements. Some clones are lacking; in checked studies, under half of them reflect an unresolved V gene, and why the rest are absent is not known. V and J calls and clone size are those listed in that table; D and trimming were worked out from the DNA. Here the sample has 300,000 to 400,000 clones; around 87% occur a single time. The ten largest clones capture 6.5% to 9.5% of the sample.

The source of this sequence is a woman between 50 and 59 years old who had recovered from COVID-19. Sequenced input: peripheral blood.

The CDR3 in this case is CASSPSAEINTEAFF. In nucleotide form, the sequence is TGTGCCAGCTCACCCTCTGCAGAAATTAACACTGAAGCTTTCTTT. Here the chain combines TRBV18 and TRBJ1-1; the D gene lacks a confident call. Trimming costs V 3 bases and J 2 bases, and their ends lie 13 bases apart. The CDR3 runs 15 residues from the cysteine to the phenylalanine. Just the 45-base CDR3 DNA is kept, in frame starting at base 1. Via the germline V gene, CDR1 is KGHSH and CDR2 LQKENI.